The clone carrying this T cell receptor beta chain has ten or more counts. This specimen belongs to a study of T cells after yellow fever vaccination. This CDR3 is built from 13 residues. CDR1 and CDR2 (germline): SNHLY, FYNNEI. The germline V and J ends were trimmed by 10 bases and 8 bases, with 17 bases remaining between them. TCRdb called the 5' RACE reads again in MiXCR, with one record for every CDR3 protein. Found here are 90,000 to 130,000 distinct CDR3 sequences, approximately 8.4% of them singletons; the top ten hold less than 30%. The source was CD8+ T cells sorted from PBMCs, collected 45 days after the yellow fever booster vaccination. The TCR was taken from a man aged 25-45 years who received the YFV17D yellow fever vaccine. This chain uses TRBV2 with TRBJ1-4; the D is unclear. The CDR3 here is CATWTVESEKLFF. CDR3 nucleotides: TGTGCCACGTGGACGGTAGAAAGCGAAAAACTGTTTTTT. Full variable domain (outside the CDR3, taken from reference TRBV2 and TRBJ1-4): EPEVTQTPSHQVTQMGQEVILRCVPISNHLYFYWYRQILGQKVEFLVSFYNNEISEKSEIFDDQFSVERPDGSNFTLKIRSTKLEDSAMYFCATWTVESEKLFFGSGTQLSVL.